This T cell receptor beta chain was documented in a study of tumour-infiltrating T cells in Burkitt lymphoma. This clone was seen more than once but under ten times. Assay: immunoSEQ multiplex PCR; the TCRdb copy retains only in-frame clones and omits some. The sample has roughly 670 clones, 12% seen once; the top ten hold 13% to 15%. The germline gives CDR1 MNHNS, CDR2 SASEGT. Trimming pared 4 bases from V and 4 bases from J, leaving 4 bases between. The CDR3 contains 11 residues. The chain joins TRBV6-1 to TRBJ1-2; no clear D. The receptor was isolated from a human donor with Burkitt lymphoma. The sequencing input was tumor tissue. The CDR3 is CASSVLYGYTF. For the CDR3, the DNA is TGTGCCAGCAGTGTACTCTATGGCTACACCTTC.